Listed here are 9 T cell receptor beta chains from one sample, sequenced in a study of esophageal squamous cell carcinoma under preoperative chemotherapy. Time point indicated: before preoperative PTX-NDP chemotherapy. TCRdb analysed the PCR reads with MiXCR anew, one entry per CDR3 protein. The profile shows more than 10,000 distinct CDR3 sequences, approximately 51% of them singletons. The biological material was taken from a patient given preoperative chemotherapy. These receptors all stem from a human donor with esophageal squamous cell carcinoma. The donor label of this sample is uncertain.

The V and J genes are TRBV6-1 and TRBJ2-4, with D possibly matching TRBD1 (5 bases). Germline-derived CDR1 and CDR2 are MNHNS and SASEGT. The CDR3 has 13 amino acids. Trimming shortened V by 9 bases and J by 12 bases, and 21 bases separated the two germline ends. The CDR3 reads CARGRRAKDTQYF. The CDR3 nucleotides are TGTGCCAGGGGGCGGCGAGCCAAAGACACTCAGTACTTC.

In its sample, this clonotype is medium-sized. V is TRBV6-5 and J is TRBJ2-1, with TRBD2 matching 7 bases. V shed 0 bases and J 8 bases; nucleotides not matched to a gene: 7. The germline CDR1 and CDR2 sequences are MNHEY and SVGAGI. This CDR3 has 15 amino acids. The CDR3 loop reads CASSYSTSRQYEQFF. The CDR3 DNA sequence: TGTGCCAGCAGTTACTCGACTAGCCGGCAATATGAGCAGTTCTTC.

CDR3 DNA: TGTGCCAGCAGCTTAAGCGGGAGTACAGATACGCAGTATTTT. This translates into CASSLSGSTDTQYF. The chain combines TRBV7-6 with TRBJ2-3; 8 bases fit TRBD2. V shed 2 bases and J 3 bases; nucleotides not matched to a gene: 1. This CDR3 is built from 14 residues. Germline CDR1 SGHVS, CDR2 FNYEAQ.

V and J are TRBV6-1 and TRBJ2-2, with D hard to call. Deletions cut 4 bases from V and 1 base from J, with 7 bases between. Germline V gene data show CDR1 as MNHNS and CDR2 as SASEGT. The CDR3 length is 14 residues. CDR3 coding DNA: TGTGCCAGCAGTGTGAAGGGGAACACCGGGGAGCTGTTTTTT. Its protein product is CASSVKGNTGELFF.

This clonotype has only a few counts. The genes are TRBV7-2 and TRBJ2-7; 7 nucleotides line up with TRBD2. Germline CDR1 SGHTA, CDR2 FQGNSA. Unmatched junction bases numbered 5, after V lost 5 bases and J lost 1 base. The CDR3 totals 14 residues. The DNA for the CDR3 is TGTGCCAGCAGCAGACGCGGGAGTTCCTACGAGCAGTACTTC. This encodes CASSRRGSSYEQYF.

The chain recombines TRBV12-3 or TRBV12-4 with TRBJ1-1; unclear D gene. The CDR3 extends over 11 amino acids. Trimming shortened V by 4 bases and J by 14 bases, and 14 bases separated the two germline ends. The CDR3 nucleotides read TGTGCCAGCAGTTCAGTAAATGAGCACTTCTTT. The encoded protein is CASSSVNEHFF.

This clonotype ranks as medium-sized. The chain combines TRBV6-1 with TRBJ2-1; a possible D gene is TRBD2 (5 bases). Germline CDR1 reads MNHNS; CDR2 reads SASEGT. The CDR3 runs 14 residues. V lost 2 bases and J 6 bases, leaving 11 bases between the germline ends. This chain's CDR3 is CASSERTRSNEQFF. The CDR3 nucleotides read TGTGCCAGCAGTGAACGAACTAGATCCAATGAGCAGTTCTTC.

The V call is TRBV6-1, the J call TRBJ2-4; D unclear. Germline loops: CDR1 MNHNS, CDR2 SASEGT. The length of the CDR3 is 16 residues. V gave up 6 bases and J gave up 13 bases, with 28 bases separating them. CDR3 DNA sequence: TGTGCCAGCAGGGACGAGGAGTGGGCTGGGGTGGATACGCAGTACTTC. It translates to CASRDEEWAGVDTQYF.

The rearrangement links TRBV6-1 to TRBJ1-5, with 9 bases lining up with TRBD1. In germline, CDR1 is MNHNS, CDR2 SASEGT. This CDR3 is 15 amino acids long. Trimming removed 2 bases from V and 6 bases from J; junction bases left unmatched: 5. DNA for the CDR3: TGTGCCAGCAGTGAACCGGAACAGGGGGCTCAGCCCCAGCATTTT. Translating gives CASSEPEQGAQPQHF.